Below, 13 T cell receptor beta chains from the same sample are listed, as sequenced in a study of T-cell reconstitution after alpha-beta-depleted transplantation in children. Using unique molecular identifiers, the investigators prepared the TCRbeta library. One entry per CDR3 protein, called by TCRdb with MiXCR from the PCR reads. The profile shows about 580,000 distinct CDR3 sequences, 20% to 25% of them singletons. The sample was PBMCs, mostly from graft donor cells, taken 360 days after TCRalphabeta/CD19-depleted stem cell transplant. The receptor set was obtained from a boy under two years old who had a stem cell transplant for acute myeloid leukemia, so the T cells may come from the graft donor.

In this sample, this clonotype turned up many times. The J gene is TRBJ2-1, the V gene TRBV15; TRBD2 aligns across 11 bases. V lost 6 bases, J lost 8 bases, and 9 bases stayed unmatched. The CDR3 loop spans 15 amino acids. CDR1 and CDR2 from the germline V gene are LNHNV and YYDKDF (reference sequence). CDR3 coding DNA: TGTGCCACCAGACCCCTAGCGGGGGGAGTCTATGAGCAGTTCTTC. This encodes CATRPLAGGVYEQFF.

This clonotype was recorded at least ten times. This chain connects TRBV29-1 to TRBJ2-5, with D tentatively TRBD2 (6 bases). Trimming stripped 7 bases from V and 4 bases from J, with 16 bases between. Per germline, CDR1 SQVTM and CDR2 ANQGSEA. The length of the CDR3 is 13 residues. The CDR3 loop is CSAPVGGTETQYF. The CDR3 DNA follows: TGCAGCGCCCCGGTCGGAGGGACAGAGACCCAGTACTTC. The full variable domain, rest sourced from reference TRBV29-1 and TRBJ2-5, is SAVISQKPSRDICQRGTSLTIQCQVDSQVTMMFWYRQQPGQSLTLIATANQGSEATYESGFVIDKFPISRPNLTFSTLTVSNMSPEDSSIYLCSAPVGGTETQYFGPGTRLLVL.

This clonotype was observed many times. The chain employs TRBV9 and TRBJ1-1, with 10 bases lining up with TRBD1. The germline V gene has CDR1 SGDLS and CDR2 YYNGEE. CDR3 length: 16 residues. Losses at the gene ends were 0 bases for V and 4 bases for J; bases not matched to a gene: 6. The CDR3 DNA sequence: TGTGCCAGCAGCGTAGAGGGGGACAGGGGAGGCACTGAAGCTTTCTTT. This codes for CASSVEGDRGGTEAFF.

This clonotype has ten or more counts. V and J are TRBV6-1 and TRBJ2-2; D perhaps matches TRBD2 (6 bases). The CDR3 spans 15 residues. V was shortened by 5 bases and J by 1 base, with 11 bases between the two germline ends. CDR1 and CDR2 from the germline V gene are MNHNS and SASEGT. The CDR3 DNA follows: TGTGCCAGCAGTCGGGGAGGCGGGAACACCGGGGAGCTGTTTTTT. Its translation: CASSRGGGNTGELFF.

The J gene is TRBJ2-7, the V gene TRBV25-1; D is possibly TRBD2 (7 bases). The CDR3 has 14 amino acids. Between the trimmed V and J ends, which lost 3 bases and 5 bases, there was a span of 14 bases. Germline CDR1 MGHDK, CDR2 SYGVNS. The CDR3 sequence is CASSEGGRFHEQYF. The CDR3 DNA reads TGTGCCAGCAGTGAGGGGGGGCGCTTCCACGAGCAGTACTTC.

Ten or more counts support this clonotype. This chain joins TRBV2 and TRBJ2-5; 10 positions agree with TRBD1. Germline lookup yields CDR1 SNHLY and CDR2 FYNNEI. The CDR3 spans 14 residues. Trimming removed 7 bases from V and 4 bases from J; junction bases left unmatched: 6. The CDR3 loop is CASIRDRGRETQYF. The CDR3, as DNA: TGTGCCAGCATCCGGGACAGGGGACGAGAGACCCAGTACTTC.

The chain joins TRBV28 to TRBJ2-5, with D perhaps matching TRBD1 (6 bases). The CDR3 totals 15 residues. Germline V CDR1 and CDR2: MDHEN, SYDVKM. The germline V and J ends were trimmed by 5 bases and 2 bases, with 15 bases remaining between them. CDR3: CASSGFYREQETQYF. DNA of the CDR3: TGTGCCAGCAGTGGATTCTACAGGGAACAAGAGACCCAGTACTTC.

The rearrangement uses TRBV11-2 and TRBJ2-6; a possible D gene is TRBD1 (6 bases). With 5 bases removed from V and 4 bases from J, the gap between germline ends came to 24 bases. The CDR3 is made up of 19 amino acids. The V gene's germline CDR1 is SGHAT and CDR2 FQNNGV. Written as DNA, the CDR3 is TGTGCCAGCAGCCCTGAGGGGGTTAGGACCTCTAGAGGGGCCAACGTCCTGACTTTC. It encodes CASSPEGVRTSRGANVLTF.

This clonotype was detected a few times. This chain links TRBV20-1 with TRBJ2-3, with D perhaps TRBD2 (7 bases). CDR1 DFQATT and CDR2 SNEGSKA come from the germline V gene (reference sequence). Trimming took off 3 bases at V and 2 bases at J, with 15 bases between the two ends. The CDR3 runs to 15 residues. CDR3 amino acids: CSASIGGPFTDTQYF. DNA for the CDR3: TGCAGTGCTAGTATCGGGGGGCCCTTCACAGATACGCAGTATTTT.

The CDR3 DNA sequence: TGTGCCAGCAGCTTGGGGGGGTCTGGCTACACCTTC. Translation gives CASSLGGSGYTF. V usage is TRBV5-4 and J usage is TRBJ1-2; possible D gene TRBD1, 5 bases. This CDR3 is 12 amino acids long. Germline values: CDR1 SGHNT, CDR2 YYREEE (reference sequence). V lost 0 bases and J 7 bases, leaving 7 bases between the germline ends. Full variable domain (rest looked up from reference TRBV5-4 and TRBJ1-2): ETGVTQSPTHLIKTRGQQVTLRCSSQSGHNTVSWYQQALGQGPQFIFQYYREEENGRGNFPPRFSGLQFPNYSSELNVNALELDDSALYLCASSLGGSGYTFGSGTRLTVV.

The chain couples TRBV5-5 to TRBJ2-3; D is uncertain. The CDR3 length is 13 residues. Germline V lookup: CDR1 SGHKS, CDR2 YYEKEE (reference sequence). V was shortened by 1 base and J by 4 bases, with 7 bases between the two germline ends. CDR3 DNA sequence: TGTGCCAGCAGCTTGTTGTACCCAGATACGCAGTATTTT. Protein product: CASSLLYPDTQYF.

The table lists this clonotype with many counts. The DNA for the CDR3 is TGTGCCAGCAGCCTACTAGCGGGGGGGTACAATGAGCAGTTCTTC. This gives the protein CASSLLAGGYNEQFF. The chain recombines TRBV7-2 with TRBJ2-1; 13 nucleotides match TRBD2. The CDR3 is 15 amino acids. Per the germline V gene, CDR1 is SGHTA and CDR2 is FQGNSA. J lost 4 bases, V lost 5 bases, and 2 bases had no gene match.

This chain connects TRBV18 to TRBJ2-5; D is possibly TRBD1 (6 bases). V lost 3 bases and J 0 bases, leaving 14 bases between the germline ends. Germline CDR1 KGHSH, CDR2 LQKENI. This CDR3 is built from 16 residues. CDR3 residues: CASSPLSQGHQETQYF. The CDR3 nucleotides read TGTGCCAGCTCACCCCTTTCACAGGGTCACCAAGAGACCCAGTACTTC. Supplemented by reference TRBV18 and TRBJ2-5, the full variable domain reads NAGVMQNPRHLVRRRGQEARLRCSPMKGHSHVYWYRQLPEEGLKFMVYLQKENIIDESGMPKERFSAEFPKEGPSILRIQQVVRGDSAAYFCASSPLSQGHQETQYFGPGTRLLVL.